A single sample gave rise to the 15 T cell receptor beta chains below, sequenced in a study of blood T cell repertoires in COVID-19. Here immunoSEQ multiplex PCR was the method, and the copy in TCRdb shows in-frame clones only, minus some. This table holds around 200,000 clones, roughly 90% found once. The sample was peripheral blood. These receptors were obtained from a man between 65 and 85 years old with active or convalescent COVID-19.

The V gene is TRBV23-1, the J gene TRBJ1-3, with TRBD1 as a possible D gene (6 bases). TRBV23-1 is reported as an ORF; its role is uncertain. Trimming cost V 0 bases and J 4 bases, with 19 bases left between them. There are 18 residues in the CDR3. As DNA, the CDR3 is TGCGCCAGCAGTCAATCGGGGATTGGGGACACCTGGGGAAACACCATATATTTT. Translation: CASSQSGIGDTWGNTIYF.

This chain connects TRBV19 to TRBJ1-1; tentatively, D is TRBD1 (6 bases). Germline V CDR1 and CDR2: LNHDA, SQIVND (reference sequence). This CDR3 region has 15 residues. Trimming took off 5 bases at V and 7 bases at J, with 20 bases between the two ends. CDR3 amino acids: CASSSTLYRVNEAFF. CDR3 DNA sequence: TGTGCCAGTAGTTCGACTCTCTACAGGGTTAATGAAGCTTTCTTT.

Written as DNA, the CDR3 is TGTGCCACCAGCAGAGATCGGACAGTTAGCAATCAGCCCCAGCATTTT. Its translation is CATSRDRTVSNQPQHF. The chain is built from TRBV15 and TRBJ1-5; perhaps TRBD1 as D (6 bases). The CDR3 has 16 amino acids. Trimming removed 0 bases at V and 0 bases at J, with 9 bases between. From germline, CDR1 is LNHNV and CDR2 YYDKDF (reference sequence).

The CDR3 DNA sequence: TGTGCCAGTAGTCTACTCCAGGGGTCAGGCTACGAGCAGTACTTC. Its protein is CASSLLQGSGYEQYF. This chain links TRBV19 with TRBJ2-7; weak D call: TRBD1 (6 bases). CDR1 and CDR2 (germline): LNHDA, SQIVND (reference sequence). There are 15 residues in the CDR3. Trimming removed 5 bases from V and 3 bases from J, with 17 bases in between.

The V and J genes are TRBV28 and TRBJ2-7; no firm D call. V was clipped by 3 bases and J by 3 bases, with 6 bases between them. CDR3 length: 12 amino acids. Germline V gene data show CDR1 as MDHEN and CDR2 as SYDVKM. The CDR3 reads CASSFSIYEQYF. In DNA form, the CDR3 reads TGTGCCAGCAGTTTTTCCATCTACGAGCAGTACTTC.

V gene TRBV10-1 combines with J gene TRBJ1-1; 7 bases agree with TRBD1. Germline trimming cut 6 bases from V and 3 bases from J; bases unmatched to any gene: 4. The CDR3 runs to 13 residues. Germline V gene lookup returns CDR1 WNHNN and CDR2 SYGVQD (reference sequence). Here the CDR3 reads CASRPGTDTEAFF. CDR3 bases: TGCGCCAGCAGACCCGGGACAGACACTGAAGCTTTCTTT.

This chain uses TRBV5-1 with TRBJ1-2, with a tentative D call TRBD1 (6 bases). The CDR3 loop spans 15 amino acids. The V gene lost 4 bases and the J gene lost 1 base, with 14 bases spanning the gap. Germline-derived CDR1 and CDR2 are SGHRS and YFSETQ. Here the CDR3 reads CASSPTTGFNYGYTF. The CDR3 region has the DNA TGCGCCAGCAGCCCGACGACAGGATTTAACTATGGCTACACCTTC.

This clone was observed a few times. J is TRBJ1-1 and V is TRBV5-5; weak D call: TRBD1 (6 bases). V lost 1 base and J lost 4, with 11 bases in between. This CDR3 spans 14 amino acids. Germline V gives CDR1 SGHKS, CDR2 YYEKEE (reference sequence). The chain's CDR3 is CASSLTGLSTEAFF. In DNA form, the CDR3 reads TGTGCCAGCAGCTTGACAGGGCTGAGCACTGAAGCTTTCTTT.

CDR3 residues: CASSLAHGNQPQHF. CDR3 DNA sequence: TGTGCCAGCAGCTTAGCACACGGGAATCAGCCCCAGCATTTT. The chain has TRBV11-2 and TRBJ1-5, with D uncertain. V was pared by 1 base and J by 4 bases, with 8 bases between. Germline V gene sequence: CDR1 SGHAT, CDR2 FQNNGV. The CDR3 sequence is 14 residues long.

V and J are TRBV5-4 and TRBJ1-1, with a weak D call TRBD1 (5 bases). CDR1 SGHNT and CDR2 YYREEE come from the germline V gene (reference sequence). This CDR3 has 16 residues. V lost 2 bases and J 3 bases, leaving 17 bases between the germline ends. CDR3 nucleotide sequence: TGTGCCAGCAGCTTTCCCGGGGGAGGGCGGGACACTGAAGCTTTCTTT. It is translated as CASSFPGGGRDTEAFF.

V gene TRBV6-5 combines with J gene TRBJ1-4; a possible D gene is TRBD1 (6 bases). V was clipped by 8 bases and J by 7 bases, with 14 bases between them. Per the germline V gene, CDR1 is MNHEY and CDR2 is SVGAGI. This CDR3 has 13 residues. CDR3 protein: CASVTHRAEKLFF. The CDR3 bases are TGTGCCAGCGTTACCCACAGGGCTGAAAAACTGTTTTTT.

The genes are TRBV19 and TRBJ1-2, with D uncertain. V lost 0 bases and J 8 bases, leaving 13 bases between the germline ends. The length of the CDR3 is 14 residues. Looked up from germline, CDR1 is LNHDA and CDR2 is SQIVND (reference sequence). The CDR3 nucleotides are TGTGCCAGTAGTATAGATCCCGGGGATGGAGGCTACACCTTC. This translates into CASSIDPGDGGYTF.

The V gene is TRBV6-5, the J gene TRBJ1-5; D is uncertain. This CDR3 is built from 13 residues. Looked up from germline, CDR1 is MNHEY and CDR2 is SVGAGI. Between the trimmed V and J ends, which lost 6 bases and 4 bases, there was a span of 10 bases. CDR3 in amino acids: CASSPDINQPQHF. CDR3 nucleotides: TGTGCCAGCAGCCCCGACATAAATCAGCCCCAGCATTTT.

The chain couples TRBV9 to TRBJ2-1; D gene uncertain. V lost 0 bases and J lost 1, with 11 bases in between. The germline gives CDR1 SGDLS, CDR2 YYNGEE. The CDR3 totals 16 residues. CDR3 bases: TGTGCCAGCAGCGTAGGAGGTAGCAGATCCTACAATGAGCAGTTCTTC. Its translation: CASSVGGSRSYNEQFF.

V usage is TRBV2 and J usage is TRBJ1-4, with D possibly matching TRBD1 (6 bases). V was clipped by 6 bases and J by 3 bases, with 14 bases between them. From germline, CDR1 is SNHLY and CDR2 FYNNEI. This CDR3 region has 15 residues. The CDR3 DNA reads TGTGCCAGCAGCGAACGACAGGTCTCTAATGAAAAACTGTTTTTT. It yields the protein CASSERQVSNEKLFF.